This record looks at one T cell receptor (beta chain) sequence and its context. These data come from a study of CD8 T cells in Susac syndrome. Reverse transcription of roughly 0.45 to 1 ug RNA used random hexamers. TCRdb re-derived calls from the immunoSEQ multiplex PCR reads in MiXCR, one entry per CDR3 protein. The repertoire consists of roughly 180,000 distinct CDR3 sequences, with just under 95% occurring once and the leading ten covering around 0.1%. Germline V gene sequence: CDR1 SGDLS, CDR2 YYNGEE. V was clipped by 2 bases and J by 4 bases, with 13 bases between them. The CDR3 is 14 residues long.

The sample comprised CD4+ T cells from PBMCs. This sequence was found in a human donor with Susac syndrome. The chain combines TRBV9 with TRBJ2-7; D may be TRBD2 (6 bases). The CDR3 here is CASSVRDSLYEQYF. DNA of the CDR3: TGTGCCAGCAGCGTCCGGGACTCGTTGTACGAGCAGTACTTC.